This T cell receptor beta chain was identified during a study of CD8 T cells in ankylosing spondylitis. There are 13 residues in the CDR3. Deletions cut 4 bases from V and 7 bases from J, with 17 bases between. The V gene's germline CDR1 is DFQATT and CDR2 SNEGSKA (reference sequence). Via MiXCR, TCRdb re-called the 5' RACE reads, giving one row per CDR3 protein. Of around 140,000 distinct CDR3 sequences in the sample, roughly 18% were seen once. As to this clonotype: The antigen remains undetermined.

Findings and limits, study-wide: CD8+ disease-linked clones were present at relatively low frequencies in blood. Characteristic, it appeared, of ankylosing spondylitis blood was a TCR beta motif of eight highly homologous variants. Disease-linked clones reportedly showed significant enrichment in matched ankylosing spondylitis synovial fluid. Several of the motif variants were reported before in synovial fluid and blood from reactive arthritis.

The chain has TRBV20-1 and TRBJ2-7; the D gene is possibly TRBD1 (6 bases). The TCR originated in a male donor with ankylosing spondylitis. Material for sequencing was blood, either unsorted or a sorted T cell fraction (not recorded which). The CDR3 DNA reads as TGCAGTGCTATATTACAGGGTTCGCGGGAGCAGTACTTC. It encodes CSAILQGSREQYF.